This T cell receptor beta chain was sequenced in a study of human T cells and chemical hapten exposure. The wider study: Donors were sensitized with 2% DPC on the upper inner arm.

From the RACE reads, TCRdb called clonotypes with MiXCR, one entry per CDR3 protein. The sample comprises some 190,000 distinct CDR3 sequences, approximately 20% of which are singletons, and 6.7% rests with the top ten. Time point: patch test 1, 2 weeks after DPC sensitization. Regarding treatment: therapeutic diphenylcyclopropenone sensitization with weekly scalp DPC. Alopecia patients deemed DPC-suitable, aged 18 to 70, excluding pregnancy. Per the germline V gene, CDR1 is SGHRS and CDR2 is YFSETQ. V was pared by 0 bases and J by 2 bases, with 7 bases of the junction left unmatched. CDR3 length: 18 amino acids.

The V and J genes are TRBV5-1 and TRBJ2-1; TRBD2 agrees at 11 bases. This TCR was sampled from a woman between 50 and 59 years old with alopecia areata. Some clones in this sample may be carry-over from other donors' samples. Sequenced here: whole blood, sampled in connection with sensitization to the hapten diphenylcyclopropenone (DPC). Written as DNA, the CDR3 is TGCGCCAGCAGCTTGGGGGGGACTAGCGGACCTCCCTACAATGAGCAGTTCTTC. The encoded protein is CASSLGGTSGPPYNEQFF.